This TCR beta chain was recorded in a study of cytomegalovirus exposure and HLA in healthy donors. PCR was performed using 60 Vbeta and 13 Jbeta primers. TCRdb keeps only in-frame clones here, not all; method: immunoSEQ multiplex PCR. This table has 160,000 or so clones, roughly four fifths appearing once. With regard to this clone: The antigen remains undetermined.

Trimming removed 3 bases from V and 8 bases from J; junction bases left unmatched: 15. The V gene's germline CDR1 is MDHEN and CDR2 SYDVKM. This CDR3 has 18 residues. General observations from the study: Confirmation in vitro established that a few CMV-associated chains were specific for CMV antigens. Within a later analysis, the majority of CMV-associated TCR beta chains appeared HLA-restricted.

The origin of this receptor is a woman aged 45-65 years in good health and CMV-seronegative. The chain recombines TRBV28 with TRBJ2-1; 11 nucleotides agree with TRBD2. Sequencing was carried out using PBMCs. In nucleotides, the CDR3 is TGTGCCAGCAGTTTCACATCTTTAAGACTAGCGGGATACCATGAGCAGTTCTTC. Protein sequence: CASSFTSLRLAGYHEQFF.